This T cell receptor beta chain comes out of a study of blood T cell repertoires in COVID-19. About the study: Acute and convalescent COVID-19 specimens originated in the United States, Italy and Spain. The analysed material was cDNA or gDNA that came from T cells, B-cell-depleted T cells, or PBMCs.

In the authors' methods: Amplification of reference gene primers provided the estimated nucleated cell counts. Method: immunoSEQ multiplex PCR; TCRdb's copy keeps in-frame clones and lacks some. The V and J calls and the clone size are those of that table, but D and trimming were determined from the DNA. This table holds roughly 100,000 clones, nearly 90% found once. The clonotype originates from a man between 50 and 59 years old with active COVID-19. The sequenced material came from peripheral blood.

Here the CDR3 DNA reads TGCAGCGTTATGAGGCGAATGAACACTGAAGCTTTCTTT. It is translated as CSVMRRMNTEAFF. The V gene is TRBV29-1, the J gene TRBJ1-1; D not resolved. The CDR3 consists of 13 residues. The V gene lost 5 bases and the J gene lost 0 bases, with 10 bases spanning the gap. Germline V gives CDR1 SQVTM, CDR2 ANQGSEA.